The subject of this entry is one T cell receptor beta chain. The data are from a study of tumor-infiltrating lymphocytes in primary liver carcinoma. The study extracted blood RNA from unsorted whole blood and also extracted germline DNA. Germline values: CDR1 LGHNA, CDR2 YSLEER. The CDR3 has 17 residues. V was shortened by 0 bases and J by 6 bases, with 19 bases between the two germline ends. TCR beta cDNA was prepared out of around 460 ng total RNA by means of a constant-region primer. Generation of the TCR beta libraries relied on three nested multiplex PCR rounds using slightly modified ARM-PCR. Each of the first two PCR rounds ran around 10 cycles with TRBV1-TRBV30 forward and C-beta reverse primers. TCRdb reanalysed the multiplex PCR reads using MiXCR and keeps one entry per CDR3 protein. Of about 330,000 distinct CDR3 sequences listed, approximately 65% are singletons.

The chain joins TRBV4-3 to TRBJ2-3, with D maybe TRBD1 (6 bases). The sequenced sample consisted of peripheral blood. The source is a man aged 35-49 years with primary liver carcinoma and hepatitis B virus infection. The chain's CDR3 is CASSQEPPAQGSDTQYF. DNA of the CDR3: TGCGCCAGCAGCCAAGAACCCCCGGCACAGGGAAGTGATACGCAGTATTTT.